The sequence of this T cell receptor (beta chain) was determined in a study of T cells in localized non-small cell lung cancer. Study-wide results and limits: Within adjacent lung there appeared a median around 55 of the top 100 tumor clones. Highest T cell clonality was seen in uninvolved adjacent lung, surpassing that measured in tumor.

Libraries were prepared by immunoSEQ multiplex PCR; TCRdb keeps only in-frame clonotypes and omits some of them. This table holds about 70,000 clones, less than 90% found once. A remark on this clone: Its antigen is currently unknown.

This clonotype originated in a male donor aged 60 or over with stage III squamous cell lung carcinoma. The sequences come from peripheral blood, collected before any cancer treatment.

The CDR3, as DNA: TGTGCCAGCAGCTTTGGAGGGAACTATGGCTACACCTTC. This codes for CASSFGGNYGYTF. The chain joins TRBV5-6 to TRBJ1-2, with no clear D. Germline V gives CDR1 SGHDT, CDR2 YYEEEE. This CDR3 has 13 amino acids. The V and J ends lost 2 bases and 2 bases respectively, with 7 bases between them.